The entry below describes one TCR beta chain. PCR amplification relied on 60 Vbeta primers (plus 13 Jbeta primers). Method: immunoSEQ multiplex PCR; TCRdb's copy keeps in-frame clones and lacks some. The sample has about 190,000 clones; roughly 83% are singletons. These data are taken from a study of cytomegalovirus exposure and HLA in healthy donors. After removal of 9 bases from V and 7 bases from J, the junction contained 11 bases not matched to a gene. Germline lookup yields CDR1 SGHRS and CDR2 YFSETQ. The CDR3 runs 13 residues. The sequence was collected from a boy aged 5-17 years in good health and CMV-seronegative. Sample: PBMCs. The chain recombines TRBV5-1 with TRBJ1-1; 8 nucleotides match TRBD1. The CDR3 spells CATSTGDRGEAFF. In nucleotides, the CDR3 is TGCGCCACTTCGACAGGGGATAGGGGTGAAGCTTTCTTT. Combining the CDR3 with reference TRBV5-1 and TRBJ1-1 gives the whole variable domain KAGVTQTPRYLIKTRGQQVTLSCSPISGHRSVSWYQQTPGQGLQFLFEYFSETQRNKGNFPGRFSGRQFSNSRSEMNVSTLELGDSALYLCATSTGDRGEAFFGQGTRLTVV.